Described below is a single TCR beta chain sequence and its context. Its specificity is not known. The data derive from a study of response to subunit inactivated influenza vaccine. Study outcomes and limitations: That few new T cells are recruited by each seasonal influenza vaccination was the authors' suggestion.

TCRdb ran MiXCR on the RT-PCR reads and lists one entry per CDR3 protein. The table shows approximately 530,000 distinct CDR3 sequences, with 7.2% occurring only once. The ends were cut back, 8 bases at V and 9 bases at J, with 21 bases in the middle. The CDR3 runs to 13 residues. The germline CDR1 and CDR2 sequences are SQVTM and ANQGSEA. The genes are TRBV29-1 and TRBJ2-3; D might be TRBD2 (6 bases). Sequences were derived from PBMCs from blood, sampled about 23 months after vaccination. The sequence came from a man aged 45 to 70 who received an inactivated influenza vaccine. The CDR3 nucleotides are TGCAGCTCGGGAGACCGGACGGGGTGGACGCAGTATTTT. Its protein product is CSSGDRTGWTQYF.